A single sample gave rise to the 5 T cell receptor beta chains below, sequenced in a study of shared clonotypes between healthy human individuals. Produced via immunoSEQ multiplex PCR; TCRdb's table is partial and in-frame only. The data hold 1 million to 1.3 million clones, with roughly 74% observed a single time. The material sequenced was memory CD4+ T cells from PBMCs. Subset reported: CD45RA-negative fraction. The receptor source for this set is a man aged 18 to 30 in good health. Some clones in this sample may be carry-over from other donors' samples.

The chain employs TRBV12-1 and TRBJ2-5; the table's D gene call, TRBD1, was not cross checked with the DNA. TRBV12-1 is deemed a pseudogene. The CDR3 loop spans 19 amino acids. The CDR3 spells CASSFEGRGVPRPQETQYF. CDR3 nucleotides: TGTGCCAGCAGCTTTGAGGGCAGGGGGGTACCCCGACCCCAAGAGACCCAGTACTTC.

The chain uses TRBV29-1 and TRBJ2-5; D might be TRBD1 (5 bases). The germline CDR1 and CDR2 sequences are SQVTM and ANQGSEA. The CDR3 covers 13 residues. The V end lost 4 bases, the J end lost 6 bases, and 15 bases lay between the germline ends. CDR3 nucleotides: TGCAGCGTTGTGCAGGGCGCCGTGAAGACCCAGTACTTC. Protein product: CSVVQGAVKTQYF.

The CDR3 is CASSPQSGGNQPQHF. The CDR3 nucleotides are TGTGCCAGCTCACCACAATCAGGGGGCAATCAGCCCCAGCATTTT. The chain carries TRBV18 and TRBJ1-5; tentative D call: TRBD1 (6 bases). The germline V and J ends were trimmed by 1 base and 2 bases, with 9 bases remaining between them. CDR1 and CDR2 (germline): KGHSH, LQKENI. The CDR3 runs 15 residues. Complete variable domain (other parts from reference TRBV18 and TRBJ1-5): NAGVMQNPRHLVRRRGQEARLRCSPMKGHSHVYWYRQLPEEGLKFMVYLQKENIIDESGMPKERFSAEFPKEGPSILRIQQVVRGDSAAYFCASSPQSGGNQPQHFGDGTRLSIL.

V gene TRBV28 combines with J gene TRBJ2-1; the match to TRBD2 covers 13 bases. The CDR3 has 18 amino acids. The trim removed 6 bases at V and 5 bases at J, leaving 13 bases unmatched. CDR1 and CDR2 from the germline V gene are MDHEN and SYDVKM. The CDR3 loop is CASRTGGLAGFGDNEQFF. The DNA of the CDR3 is TGTGCCAGCAGAACAGGGGGACTAGCGGGATTTGGGGACAATGAGCAGTTCTTC.

This sequence joins TRBV14 and TRBJ2-3, with a possible D match to TRBD1 (6 bases). In germline, CDR1 is SGHDN, CDR2 FVKESK. The CDR3 has 15 residues. V was cut by 3 bases and J by 4 bases, with 14 bases left in between. In DNA, the CDR3 is TGTGCCAGCAGCCAGGGGACAAATTCCGCAGATACGCAGTATTTT. Amino acids: CASSQGTNSADTQYF.